The sequence of this TCR beta chain was determined in a study of blood T cells in healthy people across ages. Concerning this clonotype: The junction shows a germline mismatch at one end, possibly a read error.

Germline CDR1 and CDR2: LGHDT and YNNKEL (reference sequence). The CDR3 extends over 13 amino acids. Next came a second PCR, run for about 7 to 12 cycles, which used a sample-barcoded 5' primer along with a J-beta primer mix. TCRdb fed the 5' RACE reads into MiXCR, producing one record per CDR3 protein. The sample contains some 760,000 distinct CDR3 sequences, 20% to 25% of which appear only once. These same data were also listed under a study on T cells of mothers and their children.

The clonotype originates from a boy aged 5-17 years in good health. The chain uses TRBV3-1 and TRBJ2-5; 7 nucleotides agree with TRBD1. Sequencing input: blood. DNA for the CDR3: TGTGGCAGCAAGGACAGGAATCAAGAGACCCAGTACTTC. Residues: CGSKDRNQETQYF.